The 6 T cell receptor beta chains presented below share a single source sample, sequenced in a study of blood T cell repertoires in COVID-19 (TCRdb year 2020). Libraries were built with the immunoSEQ multiplex PCR assay. What TCRdb holds here is the immuneACCESS table cut down to in-frame rearrangements. Part of the clones is not present; checked against another copy, under half of the missing clones reflect an unresolved V gene, and the others are unexplained. This sample comprises about 80,000 clones, 65% to 90% of them detected only once. The top ten clones comprise 8% to 10% of the sample. Sequenced: peripheral blood. The receptors were sampled from a man in his fifties with COVID-19, enrolled during active disease.

This chain uses TRBV29-1 with TRBJ1-2; D may be TRBD1 (6 bases). The CDR3 is made up of 15 amino acids. Germline CDR1 and CDR2: SQVTM and ANQGSEA. Deletions cut 6 bases from V and 4 bases from J, with 21 bases between. The CDR3 nucleotides are TGCAGCGTAACCGTTAGGGGGGGCGCCGGCTATGGCTACACCTTC. Translating it yields CSVTVRGGAGYGYTF.

The chain links TRBV5-1 to TRBJ2-7; weak D call: TRBD1 (5 bases). V lost 4 bases and J lost 2, with 10 bases in between. The germline gives CDR1 SGHRS, CDR2 YFSETQ. CDR3 length: 13 residues. CDR3 nucleotide sequence: TGCGCCAGCAGCCCCACAGGACCCTACGAGCAGTACTTC. Amino acids: CASSPTGPYEQYF.

The chain uses TRBV7-6 and TRBJ2-4; 11 positions match TRBD2. CDR1 is SGHVS and CDR2 is FNYEAQ in the germline V gene. V gave up 6 bases and J gave up 7 bases; unmatched junction bases: 20. This CDR3 spans 19 amino acids. For the CDR3, the DNA is TGTGCCAGCAGTCCTAGACAGCTGAATAGCGGGAGGGCAGACAACATTCAGTACTTC. Translation: CASSPRQLNSGRADNIQYF. The whole variable domain, filled in from reference TRBV7-6 and TRBJ2-4, reads GAGVSQSPRYKVTKRGQDVALRCDPISGHVSLYWYRQALGQGPEFLTYFNYEAQQDKSGLPNDRFSAERPEGSISTLTIQRTEQRDSAMYRCASSPRQLNSGRADNIQYFGAGTRLSVL.

This clone was seen a handful of times. The chain couples TRBV11-1 to TRBJ2-7, with D tentatively TRBD1 (6 bases). There are 12 residues in the CDR3. Trimming took off 5 bases at V and 8 bases at J, with 13 bases between the two ends. Germline CDR1 and CDR2: SGHAT and FQDESV (reference sequence). The CDR3 DNA is TGTGCCAGCAGCCTACCAGGGGCTCAGCAGTACTTC. As protein: CASSLPGAQQYF.

The V gene is TRBV5-8, the J gene TRBJ1-1; 8 nucleotides line up with TRBD1. Per germline, CDR1 SGHTS and CDR2 YDEGEE. J lost 0 bases, V lost 6 bases, and 4 bases had no gene match. This CDR3 is 14 amino acids long. The CDR3 coding sequence is TGTGCCAGCAACCTGGGACAGGTGAACACTGAAGCTTTCTTT. Its translation is CASNLGQVNTEAFF.

J is TRBJ2-1 and V is TRBV5-4, with D possibly matching TRBD1 (6 bases). Germline V CDR1 and CDR2: SGHNT, YYREEE (reference sequence). The V gene lost 2 bases and the J gene lost 0 bases, with 15 bases spanning the gap. This CDR3 contains 17 residues. CDR3 coding DNA: TGTGCCAGCAGCTTCAATGTTAGGGGGAGCTCCTACAATGAGCAGTTCTTC. This sequence encodes CASSFNVRGSSYNEQFF.